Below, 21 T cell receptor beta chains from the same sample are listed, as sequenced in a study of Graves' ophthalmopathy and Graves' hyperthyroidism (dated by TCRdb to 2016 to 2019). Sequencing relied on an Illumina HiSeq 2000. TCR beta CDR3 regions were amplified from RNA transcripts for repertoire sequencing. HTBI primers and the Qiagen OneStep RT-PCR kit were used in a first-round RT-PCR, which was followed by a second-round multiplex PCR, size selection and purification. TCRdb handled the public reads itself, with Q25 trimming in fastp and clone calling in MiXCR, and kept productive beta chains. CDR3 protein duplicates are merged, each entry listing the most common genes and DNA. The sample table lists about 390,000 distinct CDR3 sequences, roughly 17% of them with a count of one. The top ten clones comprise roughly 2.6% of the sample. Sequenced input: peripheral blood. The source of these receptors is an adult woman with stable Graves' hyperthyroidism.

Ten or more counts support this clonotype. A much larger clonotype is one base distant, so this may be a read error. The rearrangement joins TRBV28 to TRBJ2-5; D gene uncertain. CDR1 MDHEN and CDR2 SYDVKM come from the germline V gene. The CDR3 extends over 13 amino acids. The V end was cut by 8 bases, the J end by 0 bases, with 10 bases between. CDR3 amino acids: CASGSTYQETQYF. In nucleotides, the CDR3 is TGTGCCAGCGGTTCGACGTACCAAGAGACCCAGTACTTC.

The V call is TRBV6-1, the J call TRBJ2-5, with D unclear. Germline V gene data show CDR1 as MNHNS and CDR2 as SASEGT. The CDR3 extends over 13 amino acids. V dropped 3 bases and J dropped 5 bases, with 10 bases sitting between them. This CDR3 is CASSEVPRETQYF. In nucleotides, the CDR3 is TGTGCCAGCAGTGAGGTTCCAAGGGAGACCCAGTACTTC.

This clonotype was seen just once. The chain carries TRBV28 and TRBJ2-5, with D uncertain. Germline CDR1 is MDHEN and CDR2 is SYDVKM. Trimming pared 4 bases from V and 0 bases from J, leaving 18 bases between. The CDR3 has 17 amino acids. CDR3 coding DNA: TGTGCCAGCAGTTCGCCGAGAGAATCGGACCACCAAGAGACCCAGTACTTC. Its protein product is CASSSPRESDHQETQYF.

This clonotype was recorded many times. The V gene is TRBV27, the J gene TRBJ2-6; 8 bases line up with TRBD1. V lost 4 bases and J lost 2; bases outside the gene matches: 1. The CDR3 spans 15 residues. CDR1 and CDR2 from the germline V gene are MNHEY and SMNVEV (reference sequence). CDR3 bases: TGTGCCAGCAGTTCGACAGGGGCTGGGGCCAACGTCCTGACTTTC. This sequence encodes CASSSTGAGANVLTF.

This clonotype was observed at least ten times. The CDR3 DNA reads as TGTGCCAGCTACAGGGCTAGCAATCAGCCCCAGCATTTT. It codes for CASYRASNQPQHF. The rearrangement links TRBV28 to TRBJ1-5; weak D call: TRBD1 (6 bases). The CDR3 covers 13 residues. The V gene's germline CDR1 is MDHEN and CDR2 SYDVKM. Trimming cost V 8 bases and J 0 bases, with 8 bases left between them.

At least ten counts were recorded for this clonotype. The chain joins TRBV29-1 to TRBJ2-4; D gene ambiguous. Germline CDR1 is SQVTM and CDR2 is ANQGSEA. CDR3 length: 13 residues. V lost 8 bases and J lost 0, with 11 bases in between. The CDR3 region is CSFLEGAKNIQYF. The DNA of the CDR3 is TGCAGCTTCCTGGAAGGAGCCAAAAACATTCAGTACTTC.

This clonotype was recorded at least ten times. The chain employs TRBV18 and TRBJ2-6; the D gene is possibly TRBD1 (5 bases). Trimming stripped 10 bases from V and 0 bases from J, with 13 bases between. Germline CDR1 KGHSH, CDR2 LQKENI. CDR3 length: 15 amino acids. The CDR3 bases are TGTGCCACCCTCCAGGGAAACTCTGGGGCCAACGTCCTGACTTTC. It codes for CATLQGNSGANVLTF.

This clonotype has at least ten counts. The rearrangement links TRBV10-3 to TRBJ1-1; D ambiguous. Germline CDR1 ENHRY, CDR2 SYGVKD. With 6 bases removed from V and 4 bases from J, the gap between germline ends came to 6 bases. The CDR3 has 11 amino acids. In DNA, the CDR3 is TGTGCCATCAGGGGGAGCACTGAAGCTTTCTTT. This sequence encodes CAIRGSTEAFF.

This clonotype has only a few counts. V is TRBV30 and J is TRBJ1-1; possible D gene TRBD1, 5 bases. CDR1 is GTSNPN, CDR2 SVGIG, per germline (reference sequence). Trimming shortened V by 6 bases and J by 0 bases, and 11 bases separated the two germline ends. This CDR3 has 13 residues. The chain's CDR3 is CACNRNMNTEAFF. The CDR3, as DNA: TGTGCCTGTAACAGGAATATGAACACTGAAGCTTTCTTT. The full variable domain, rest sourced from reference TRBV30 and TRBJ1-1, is SQTIHQWPATLVQPVGSPLSLECTVEGTSNPNLYWYRQAAGRGLQLLFYSVGIGQISSEVPQNLSASRPQDRQFILSSKKLLLSDSGFYLCACNRNMNTEAFFGQGTRLTVV.

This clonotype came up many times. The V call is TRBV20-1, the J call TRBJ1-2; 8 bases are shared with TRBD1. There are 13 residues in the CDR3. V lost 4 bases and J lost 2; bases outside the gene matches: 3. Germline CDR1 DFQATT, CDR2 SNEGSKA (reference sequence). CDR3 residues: CSATTGDNYGYTF. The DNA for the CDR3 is TGCAGTGCTACGACAGGGGACAACTATGGCTACACCTTC.

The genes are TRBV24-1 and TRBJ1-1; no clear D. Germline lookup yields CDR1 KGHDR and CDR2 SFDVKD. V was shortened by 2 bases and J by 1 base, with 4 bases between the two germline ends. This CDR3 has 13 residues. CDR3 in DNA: TGTGCCACCAGTGATTACCAGAACACTGAAGCTTTCTTT. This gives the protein CATSDYQNTEAFF.

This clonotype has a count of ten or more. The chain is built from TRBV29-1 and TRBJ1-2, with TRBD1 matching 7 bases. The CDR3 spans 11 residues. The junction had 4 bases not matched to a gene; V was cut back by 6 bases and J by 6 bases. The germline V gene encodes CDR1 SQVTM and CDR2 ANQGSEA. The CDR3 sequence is CSVFTGDGYTF. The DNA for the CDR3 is TGCAGCGTCTTCACAGGGGATGGCTACACCTTC.

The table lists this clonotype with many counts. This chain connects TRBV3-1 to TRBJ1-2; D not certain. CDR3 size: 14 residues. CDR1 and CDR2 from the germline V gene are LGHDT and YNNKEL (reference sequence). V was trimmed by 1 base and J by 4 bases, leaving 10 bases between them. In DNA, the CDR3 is TGTGCCAGCAGCCAAGGGGTGGGCGGCTATGGCTACACCTTC. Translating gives CASSQGVGGYGYTF.

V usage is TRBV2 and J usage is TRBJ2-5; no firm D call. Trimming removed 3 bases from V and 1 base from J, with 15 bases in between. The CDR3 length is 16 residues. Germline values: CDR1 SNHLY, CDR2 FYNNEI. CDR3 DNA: TGTGCCAGCAGTGATTTGGACCGACGAACCCAAGAGACCCAGTACTTC. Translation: CASSDLDRRTQETQYF. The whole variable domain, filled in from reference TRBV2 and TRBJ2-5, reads EPEVTQTPSHQVTQMGQEVILRCVPISNHLYFYWYRQILGQKVEFLVSFYNNEISEKSEIFDDQFSVERPDGSNFTLKIRSTKLEDSAMYFCASSDLDRRTQETQYFGPGTRLLVL.

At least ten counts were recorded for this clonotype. The CDR3 sequence: CASSEEHQKNTGELFF. The DNA for the CDR3 is TGTGCCAGCAGTGAAGAGCATCAAAAGAACACCGGGGAGCTGTTTTTT. The chain combines TRBV6-1 with TRBJ2-2; D uncertain. The ends were cut back, 1 base at V and 1 base at J, with 10 bases in the middle. The CDR3 consists of 16 residues. The V gene's germline CDR1 is MNHNS and CDR2 SASEGT.

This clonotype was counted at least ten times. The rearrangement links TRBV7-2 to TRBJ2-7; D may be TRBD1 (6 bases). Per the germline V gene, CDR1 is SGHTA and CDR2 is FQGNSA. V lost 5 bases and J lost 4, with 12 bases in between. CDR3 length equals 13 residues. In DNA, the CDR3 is TGTGCCAGCAGCCGGGACACCGCGTACGAGCAGTACTTC. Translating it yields CASSRDTAYEQYF.

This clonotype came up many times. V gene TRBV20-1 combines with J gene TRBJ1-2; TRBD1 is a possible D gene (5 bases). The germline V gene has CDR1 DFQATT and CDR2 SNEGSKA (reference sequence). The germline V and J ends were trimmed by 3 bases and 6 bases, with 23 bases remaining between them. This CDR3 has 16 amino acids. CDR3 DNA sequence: TGCAGTGCTAGTGAGGGTGGGGCAGGGCGGATTAATGGCTACACCTTC. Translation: CSASEGGAGRINGYTF.

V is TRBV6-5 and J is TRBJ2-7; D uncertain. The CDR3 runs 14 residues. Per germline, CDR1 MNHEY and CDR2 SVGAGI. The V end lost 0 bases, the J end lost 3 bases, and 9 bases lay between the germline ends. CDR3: CASSYSLVNYEQYF. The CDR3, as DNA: TGTGCCAGCAGTTACTCTCTAGTAAACTACGAGCAGTACTTC.

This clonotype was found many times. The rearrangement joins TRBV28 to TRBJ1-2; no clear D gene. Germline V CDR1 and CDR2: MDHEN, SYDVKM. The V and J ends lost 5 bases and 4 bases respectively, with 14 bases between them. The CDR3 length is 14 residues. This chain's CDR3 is CASSPQNGPYGYTF. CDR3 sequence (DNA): TGTGCCAGCAGTCCCCAAAATGGTCCCTATGGCTACACCTTC.

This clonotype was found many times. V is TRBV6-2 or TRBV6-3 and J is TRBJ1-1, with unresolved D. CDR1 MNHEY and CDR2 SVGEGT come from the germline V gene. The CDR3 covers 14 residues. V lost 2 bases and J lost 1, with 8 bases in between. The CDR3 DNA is TGTGCCAGCAGTTACCCGGGAGGGAACACTGAAGCTTTCTTT. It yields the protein CASSYPGGNTEAFF.

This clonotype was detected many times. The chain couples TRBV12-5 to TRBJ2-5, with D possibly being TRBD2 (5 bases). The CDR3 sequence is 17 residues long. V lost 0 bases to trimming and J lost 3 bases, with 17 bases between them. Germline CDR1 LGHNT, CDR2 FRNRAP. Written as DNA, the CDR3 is TGTGCTAGTGGTTTGGTACTAGGGCGCCGGGCTGAAGAGACCCAGTACTTC. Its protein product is CASGLVLGRRAEETQYF.